The rows below give T cell receptor beta chains drawn from one sample of a study of shared T cell receptors in the human thymus. Libraries were prepared by immunoSEQ multiplex PCR; TCRdb keeps only in-frame clonotypes and omits some of them. Among under 450,000 clones listed, 85% to 95% were seen once. Sequenced sample: thymocytes. All receptors come from a human donor. CDR3s include the opening cysteine and the closing phenylalanine or tryptophan. Fields, in order: J gene, V gene, clone size, D gene, CDR3 protein, CDR3 DNA. A D gene is named only where the DNA matches it firmly. Not all rows give a size; the values are once, few, many and, for expanded clones, a class.

J gene: TRBJ2-5
V gene: TRBV6-1
clone size: NA
D gene: NA
CDR3 protein: CASSVTEETQYF
CDR3 DNA: TGTGCCAGCAGTGTGACAGAAGAGACCCAGTACTTC

J gene: TRBJ2-3
V gene: TRBV15
clone size: NA
D gene: TRBD2
CDR3 protein: CATSRDLLRTSVTDTQYF
CDR3 DNA: TGTGCCACCAGCAGAGATCTACTAAGGACTAGCGTCACAGATACGCAGTATTTT

J gene: TRBJ1-1
V gene: TRBV28
clone size: NA
D gene: NA
CDR3 protein: CASKNTEAFF
CDR3 DNA: TGTGCCAGCAAAAACACTGAAGCTTTCTTT

J gene: TRBJ2-5
V gene: TRBV18
clone size: NA
D gene: TRBD2
CDR3 protein: CASSPREGWEQYF
CDR3 DNA: TGTGCCAGCTCACCCCGGGAGGGATGGGAGCAGTACTTC

J gene: TRBJ1-1
V gene: TRBV9
clone size: once
D gene: NA
CDR3 protein: CASSPRTENTEAFF
CDR3 DNA: TGTGCCAGCAGCCCGAGGACAGAGAACACTGAAGCTTTCTTT

J gene: TRBJ1-3
V gene: TRBV19
clone size: NA
D gene: NA
CDR3 protein: CASIPGPGRNTIYF
CDR3 DNA: TGTGCCAGTATTCCCGGGCCCGGGCGAAACACCATATATTTT

J gene: TRBJ1-1
V gene: TRBV19
clone size: once
D gene: NA
CDR3 protein: CASSIYMGTEAFF
CDR3 DNA: TGTGCCAGTAGTATTTATATGGGCACTGAAGCTTTCTTT

J gene: TRBJ2-1
V gene: TRBV7-3
clone size: NA
D gene: TRBD2
CDR3 protein: CASTQKGLAEINEQFF
CDR3 DNA: TGTGCCAGCACCCAGAAGGGACTAGCGGAAATTAATGAGCAGTTCTTC

J gene: TRBJ2-1
V gene: TRBV28
clone size: NA
D gene: NA
CDR3 protein: CAIRDGSYNEQFF
CDR3 DNA: TGTGCCATAAGAGACGGATCCTACAATGAGCAGTTCTTC

J gene: TRBJ1-1
V gene: TRBV5-1
clone size: NA
D gene: TRBD1
CDR3 protein: CASSLGPGGTEAFF
CDR3 DNA: TGCGCCAGCAGCTTGGGTCCAGGGGGCACTGAAGCTTTCTTT

J gene: TRBJ2-1
V gene: TRBV4-3
clone size: NA
D gene: TRBD2
CDR3 protein: CASSQGGGKDTYNEQFF
CDR3 DNA: TGCGCCAGCAGCCAAGGCGGGGGAAAGGACACCTACAATGAGCAGTTCTTC

J gene: TRBJ2-1
V gene: TRBV5-1
clone size: NA
D gene: TRBD2
CDR3 protein: CASSGTSGSSNNEQFF
CDR3 DNA: TGCGCCAGCAGCGGAACTAGCGGGAGTTCAAATAATGAGCAGTTCTTC

J gene: TRBJ2-5
V gene: TRBV6-6
clone size: NA
D gene: TRBD2
CDR3 protein: CASSVGTSGEETQYF
CDR3 DNA: TGTGCCAGCAGTGTTGGGACTAGCGGGGAAGAGACCCAGTACTTC

J gene: TRBJ2-2
V gene: TRBV10-1
clone size: NA
D gene: NA
CDR3 protein: CASSESCPGAVYTGELFF
CDR3 DNA: TGCGCCAGCAGTGAGTCCTGCCCGGGGGCAGTTTACACCGGGGAGCTGTTTTTT

J gene: TRBJ2-1
V gene: TRBV7-9
clone size: NA
D gene: TRBD2
CDR3 protein: CASSLGRLAGNSYNEQFF
CDR3 DNA: TGTGCCAGCAGCTTAGGGAGACTAGCGGGGAACTCCTACAATGAGCAGTTCTTC